What follows are 15 T cell receptor beta chains derived from one specimen sequenced in a study of shared clonotypes between healthy human individuals (dated by TCRdb to the early 2020s). The method was the immunoSEQ multiplex PCR assay. TCRdb holds this immuneACCESS table with in-frame rearrangements only. Some clones are missing; in checked studies, unresolved V genes explain under half, and the rest has no known cause. Present in this sample are 2 million to 2.5 million clones, approximately 94% of which were seen just once. Of the sample, over 0.1% is held by the ten largest clones. The sample consisted of naive CD4+ T cells sorted from blood. Reading the label with the study, this specimen's cell subset or site is: CD45RA+ positively selected. The receptors were gathered from a man between 18 and 35 years old in good health.

This chain uses TRBV30 with TRBJ2-2; either TRBD1 or TRBD2 may supply D (5 bases each). Trimming cost V 2 bases and J 2 bases, with 18 bases left between them. CDR3 size: 17 residues. Germline lookup yields CDR1 GTSNPN and CDR2 SVGIG (reference sequence). CDR3 coding DNA: TGTGCCTGGAGTAGAATGACGGGGACGGTTAACACCGGGGAGCTGTTTTTT. It encodes CAWSRMTGTVNTGELFF.

With regard to this clone: Different DNA sequences within this sample yield the same CDR3. This rearrangement joins TRBV28 to TRBJ2-7, with TRBD1 as a possible D gene (6 bases). The CDR3 spans 12 residues. V lost 4 bases, J lost 2 bases, and 6 bases lay in between. Germline CDR1 MDHEN, CDR2 SYDVKM. The CDR3, as DNA: TGTGCCAGCAGTTCAGGGGCCTACGAGCAGTACTTC. It translates to CASSSGAYEQYF.

The chain recombines TRBV7-2 with TRBJ2-7, with D tentatively TRBD2 (6 bases). V was shortened by 5 bases and J by 1 base, with 15 bases between the two germline ends. CDR1 and CDR2 (germline): SGHTA, FQGNSA. This CDR3 has 15 amino acids. The CDR3 loop is CASSRSLADSYEQYF. The DNA of the CDR3 is TGTGCCAGCAGCCGGTCACTAGCTGATTCCTACGAGCAGTACTTC. The variable domain in full, completed from reference TRBV7-2 and TRBJ2-7, reads GAGVSQSPSNKVTEKGKDVELRCDPISGHTALYWYRQSLGQGLEFLIYFQGNSAPDKSGLPSDRFSAERTGGSVSTLTIQRTQQEDSAVYLCASSRSLADSYEQYFGPGTRLTVT.

Concerning this clone: Other DNA variants within this sample encode the same CDR3. This sequence joins TRBV9 and TRBJ2-3; TRBD1 matches at 9 bases. J lost 3 bases, V lost 2 bases, and 1 base had no gene match. Per the germline V gene, CDR1 is SGDLS and CDR2 is YYNGEE. CDR3 length: 14 amino acids. This chain's CDR3 is CASSVGQGTDTQYF. The CDR3 coding sequence is TGTGCCAGCAGCGTCGGACAGGGGACAGATACGCAGTATTTT. Together with reference TRBV9 and TRBJ2-3, the CDR3 gives the full variable domain: DSGVTQTPKHLITATGQRVTLRCSPRSGDLSVYWYQQSLDQGLQFLIQYYNGEERAKGNILERFSAQQFPDLHSELNLSSLELGDSALYFCASSVGQGTDTQYFGPGTRLTVL.

The V gene is TRBV7-9, the J gene TRBJ1-2, with unresolved D. V shed 2 bases and J shed 8 bases, with 18 bases lying between them. CDR3 length: 15 residues. Germline CDR1 and CDR2: SEHNR and FQNEAQ (reference sequence). This CDR3 reads CASSLNVQDARGYTF. The DNA for the CDR3 is TGTGCCAGCAGCTTAAATGTGCAGGACGCACGGGGCTACACCTTC.

V usage is TRBV10-3 and J usage is TRBJ2-2; no definite D call. CDR3 size: 14 residues. Germline CDR1 reads ENHRY; CDR2 reads SYGVKD. V was pared by 0 bases and J by 5 bases, with 7 bases between. The CDR3 here is CAISESGTTGELFF. CDR3 DNA sequence: TGTGCCATCAGTGAGTCCGGTACTACCGGGGAGCTGTTTTTT.

The chain carries TRBV19 and TRBJ2-7; 7 nucleotides agree with TRBD2. This CDR3 spans 14 amino acids. Losses at the gene ends were 4 bases for V and 6 bases for J; bases not matched to a gene: 9. CDR1 is LNHDA and CDR2 is SQIVND in the germline V gene (reference sequence). The CDR3 reads CASSTREGLLEQYF. CDR3 sequence (DNA): TGTGCCAGTAGTACGAGGGAGGGCCTCCTCGAGCAGTACTTC.

This chain joins TRBV2 and TRBJ2-1, with D possibly matching TRBD1 (5 bases). Germline V gives CDR1 SNHLY, CDR2 FYNNEI. The CDR3 has 18 amino acids. V dropped 0 bases and J dropped 4 bases, with 19 bases sitting between them. The CDR3 loop reads CASSEALQGGILYNEQFF. In DNA, the CDR3 is TGTGCCAGCAGTGAAGCGCTTCAGGGCGGAATTCTGTACAATGAGCAGTTCTTC.

V is TRBV10-3 and J is TRBJ2-3; a possible D gene is TRBD2 (5 bases). CDR3 size: 16 residues. Germline CDR1 and CDR2: ENHRY and SYGVKD. V dropped 3 bases and J dropped 2 bases, with 15 bases sitting between them. CDR3 sequence reads: CAISESDSAFTDTQYF. For the CDR3, the DNA is TGTGCCATCAGTGAATCGGACTCCGCCTTCACAGATACGCAGTATTTT.

In its sample, this clone was seen once. The chain couples TRBV5-4 to TRBJ2-7; tentative D call: TRBD1 (5 bases). The ends were cut back, 4 bases at V and 7 bases at J, with 15 bases in the middle. The CDR3 spans 13 residues. Germline assignment: CDR1 SGHNT and CDR2 YYREEE (reference sequence). Written as DNA, the CDR3 is TGTGCCAGCAGCATGGGTCCCAAGGGGGAGCAGTACTTC. It codes for CASSMGPKGEQYF.

The chain uses TRBV13 and TRBJ1-2; 7 nucleotides line up with TRBD1. The CDR3 runs to 15 residues. V shed 6 bases and J 1 base; nucleotides not matched to a gene: 8. The germline V gene encodes CDR1 PRHDT and CDR2 FYEKMQ (reference sequence). CDR3 in DNA: TGTGCCAGCAGGTCAACAGGGGAGGGTAACTATGGCTACACCTTC. As protein: CASRSTGEGNYGYTF.

A few counts support this clone. CDR3 amino acids: CASSPSRDRGLEQYF. DNA of the CDR3: TGCGCCAGCAGTCCCAGCCGGGACAGGGGGCTAGAGCAGTACTTC. The V gene is TRBV5-1, the J gene TRBJ2-7, with 12 bases identical to TRBD1. Germline V gene lookup returns CDR1 SGHRS and CDR2 YFSETQ. This CDR3 has 15 amino acids. V lost 5 bases, J lost 7 bases, and 10 bases stayed unmatched.

This sequence joins TRBV7-2 and TRBJ2-1, with D unclear. This CDR3 has 14 residues. Trimming shortened V by 5 bases and J by 3 bases, and 11 bases separated the two germline ends. Germline values: CDR1 SGHTA, CDR2 FQGNSA. The CDR3: CASSPRTNYNEQFF. DNA for the CDR3: TGTGCCAGCAGCCCCCGGACCAACTACAATGAGCAGTTCTTC.

The chain couples TRBV2 to TRBJ2-2, with a weak D call TRBD2 (5 bases). The ends were cut back, 5 bases at V and 5 bases at J, with 9 bases in the middle. CDR3 length: 13 amino acids. Germline V gives CDR1 SNHLY, CDR2 FYNNEI. In DNA form, the CDR3 reads TGTGCCAGCAGTCCCCCGGGAACCGGGGAGCTGTTTTTT. This translates into CASSPPGTGELFF. The complete variable domain, with remaining parts taken from reference TRBV2 and TRBJ2-2, reads EPEVTQTPSHQVTQMGQEVILRCVPISNHLYFYWYRQILGQKVEFLVSFYNNEISEKSEIFDDQFSVERPDGSNFTLKIRSTKLEDSAMYFCASSPPGTGELFFGEGSRLTVL.

The CDR3 DNA sequence: TGTGCCAGCTCACCACCGTCCGGGAGCTCCTACAATGAGCAGTTCTTC. It encodes CASSPPSGSSYNEQFF. J is TRBJ2-1 and V is TRBV18; D might be TRBD2 (6 bases). The CDR3 extends over 16 amino acids. V lost 0 bases and J lost 0, with 9 bases in between. Germline loops: CDR1 KGHSH, CDR2 LQKENI.